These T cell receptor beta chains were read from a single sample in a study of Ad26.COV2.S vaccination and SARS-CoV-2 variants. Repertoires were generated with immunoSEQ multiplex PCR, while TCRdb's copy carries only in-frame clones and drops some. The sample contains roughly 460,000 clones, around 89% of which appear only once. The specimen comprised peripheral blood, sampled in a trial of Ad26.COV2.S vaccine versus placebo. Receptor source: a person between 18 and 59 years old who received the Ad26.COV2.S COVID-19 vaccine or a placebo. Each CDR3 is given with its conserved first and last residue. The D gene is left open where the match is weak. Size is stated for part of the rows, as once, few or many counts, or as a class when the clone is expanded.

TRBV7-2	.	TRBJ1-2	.	TGTGCCAGCAGCTTAACCTCAGGGACCCGCGGGGGCTACACCTTC	CASSLTSGTRGGYTF
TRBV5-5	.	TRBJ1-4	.	TGTGCCAGCAGCTTGGAAGGATATGAAAAACTGTTTTTT	CASSLEGYEKLFF
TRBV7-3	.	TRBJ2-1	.	TGTGCCAGCAGCTTGGGTACGAGCTCCTACAATGAGCAGTTCTTC	CASSLGTSSYNEQFF
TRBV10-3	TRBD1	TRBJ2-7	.	TGTGCCATCAGTCCTTCTACAGGGGGCTACGAGCAGTACTTC	CAISPSTGGYEQYF
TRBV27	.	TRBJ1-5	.	TGTGCCAGCAGGAACGCGAGACAGTCAGAGGGGGTTTATAGCAATCAGCCCCAGCATTTT	CASRNARQSEGVYSNQPQHF
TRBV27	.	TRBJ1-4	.	TGTGCCAGCAGCGCCACGATCCTGCAGGGGTTTGGGGAACTGTTTTTT	CASSATILQGFGELFF
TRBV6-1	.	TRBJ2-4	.	TGTGCCAGCAGTGAAGTGGTGAACATTCAGTACTTC	CASSEVVNIQYF
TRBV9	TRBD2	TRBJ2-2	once	TGTGCCAGCAGCGGAATAGCGGGTAACACCGGGGAGCTGTTTTTT	CASSGIAGNTGELFF
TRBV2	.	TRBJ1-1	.	TGTGCCAGCAGTGTTCTCACTGAAGCTTTCTTT	CASSVLTEAFF
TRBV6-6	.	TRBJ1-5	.	TGTGCCAGCAAATTCCTGAATAGCAATCAGCCCCAGCATTTT	CASKFLNSNQPQHF
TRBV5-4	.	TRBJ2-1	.	TGTGCCAGCAGCCGTGAGACTCAATACAATGAGCAGTTCTTC	CASSRETQYNEQFF
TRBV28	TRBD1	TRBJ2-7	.	TGTGCCAGCAGTTTATCGACAGGGATACGCGAGCAGTACTTC	CASSLSTGIREQYF
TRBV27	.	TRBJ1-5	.	TGTGCCAGCAAAAGGGGGTATGGCAATCAGCCCCAGCATTTT	CASKRGYGNQPQHF
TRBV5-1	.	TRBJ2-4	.	TGCGCCAGCAGCGAGCAGGGATTAGACATTCAGTACTTC	CASSEQGLDIQYF
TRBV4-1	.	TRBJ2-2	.	TGCGCCAGCAGCCAAGGAGTGACGGGGGAGCTGTTTTTT	CASSQGVTGELFF
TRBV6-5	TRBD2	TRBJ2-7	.	TGTGCCAGCAGAACTACTAGCGCCTACTCCTACGAGCAGTACTTC	CASRTTSAYSYEQYF
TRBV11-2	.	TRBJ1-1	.	TGTGCCAGCAGCCCCGCGCTGGGCGTCACTGAAGCTTTCTTT	CASSPALGVTEAFF
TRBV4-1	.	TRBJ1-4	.	TGCGCCAGCAGCCAAATCGGGGGCAATGAAAAACTGTTTTTT	CASSQIGGNEKLFF
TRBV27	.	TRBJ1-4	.	TGTGCCAGCAGGGGGGTAGCAACTAATGAAAAACTGTTTTTT	CASRGVATNEKLFF
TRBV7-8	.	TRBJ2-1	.	TGTGCCAGCAGCTCCCGATCCGGAGGGACTCTAAGCGGGAATGAGCAGTTCTTC	CASSSRSGGTLSGNEQFF
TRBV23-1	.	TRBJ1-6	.	TGCGCCAGCAGTCGCCGCTTCTCCTATAATTCACCCCTCCACTTT	CASSRRFSYNSPLHF
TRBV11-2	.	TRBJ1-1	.	TGTGCCAGCAGCGGATCAGGGGTCTACACTGAAGCTTTCTTT	CASSGSGVYTEAFF
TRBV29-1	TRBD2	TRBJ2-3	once	TGCAGCGCCAGGACTAGCGGGTTCACAGATACGCAGTATTTT	CSARTSGFTDTQYF
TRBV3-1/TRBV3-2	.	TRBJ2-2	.	TGTGCCAGCAGCCCCCTTGGTAGAACCGGGGAGCTGTTTTTT	CASSPLGRTGELFF
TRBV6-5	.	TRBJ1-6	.	TGTGCCAGCAGTTACTCGATACAGGGTGCTTCACCCCTCCACTTT	CASSYSIQGASPLHF
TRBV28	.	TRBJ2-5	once	TGTGCCAGCAGTTTATCTCGAGAGACCCAGTACTTC	CASSLSRETQYF
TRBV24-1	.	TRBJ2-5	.	TGTGCCACCAGTTCAGAGGAGACCCAGTACTTC	CATSSEETQYF
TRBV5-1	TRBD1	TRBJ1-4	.	TGCGCCAGCAGCTTTCGGACAGGGGACGAAAAACTGTTTTTT	CASSFRTGDEKLFF
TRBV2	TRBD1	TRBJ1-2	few	TGTGCCAGCAGTAAGGACAGGGTCGACTATGGCTACACCTTC	CASSKDRVDYGYTF
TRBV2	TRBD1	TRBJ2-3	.	TGTGCCAGCAGTGACGGACAGGGTGCAGATACGCAGTATTTT	CASSDGQGADTQYF
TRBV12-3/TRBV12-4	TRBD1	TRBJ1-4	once	TGTGCCAGCAGTTACAGGGGAGGTGAAAAACTGTTTTTT	CASSYRGGEKLFF
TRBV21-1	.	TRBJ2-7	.	TGTGCCAGCAGCACCTCGCACAGGGCCTACGAGCAGTACTTC	CASSTSHRAYEQYF
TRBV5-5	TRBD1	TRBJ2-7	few	TGTGCCAGCAGCTCCCGGACAGGGACCTACGAGCAGTACTTC	CASSSRTGTYEQYF
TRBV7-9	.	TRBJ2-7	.	TGTGCCAGCAACCTGGGTAGCCACGAGCAGTACTTC	CASNLGSHEQYF
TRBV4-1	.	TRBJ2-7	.	TGCGCCAGCAGCCAAGAACACTTAGAGCTTTACGAGCAGTACTTC	CASSQEHLELYEQYF
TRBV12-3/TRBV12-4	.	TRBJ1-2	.	TGTGCCAGCAGTTTGGAGATCCACTATGGCTACACCTTC	CASSLEIHYGYTF
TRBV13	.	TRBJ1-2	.	TGTGCCAGCAGCCCACTTGACGATGGCTACACCTTC	CASSPLDDGYTF
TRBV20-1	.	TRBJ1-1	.	TGCAGTGCTCCCGAGGAGGCTGAAGCTTTCTTT	CSAPEEAEAFF
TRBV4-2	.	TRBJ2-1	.	TGTGCCAGCAGCCAAGATTTTGAGGGGTTCGGAGAAGGTGATAGTGAGCAGTTCTTC	CASSQDFEGFGEGDSEQFF
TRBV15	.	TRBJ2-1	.	TGTGCCACCAGCAGGGACTACGTCTACAATGAGCAGTTCTTC	CATSRDYVYNEQFF
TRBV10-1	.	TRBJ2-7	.	TGCGCCAGCAGTCCCAGCGGCTCCTACGAGCAGTACTTC	CASSPSGSYEQYF
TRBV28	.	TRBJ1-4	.	TGTGCCAGCAGTTTAGGCGGGGGGGGGAATGAAAAACTGTTTTTT	CASSLGGGGNEKLFF
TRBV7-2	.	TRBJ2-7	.	TGTGCCAGCAGCTTAGTTGGGGAAGACTACGAGCAGTACTTC	CASSLVGEDYEQYF
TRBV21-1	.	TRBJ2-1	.	TGTGCCAGCAGCAAACCAGGGCCCTCCTACAATGAGCAGTTCTTC	CASSKPGPSYNEQFF
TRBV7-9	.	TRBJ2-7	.	TGTGCCAGCACCCCGAGGGGGGGGGACTACGAGCAGTACTTC	CASTPRGGDYEQYF
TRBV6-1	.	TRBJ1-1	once	TGTGCCAGCAGTGAATGGGGTCTTGGCACTGAAGCTTTCTTT	CASSEWGLGTEAFF
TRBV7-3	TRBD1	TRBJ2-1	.	TGTGCCAGCAGCTTCGACAGGGTGGCACACAATGAGCAGTTCTTC	CASSFDRVAHNEQFF
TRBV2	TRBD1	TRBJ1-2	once	TGTGCCAGCAGGGCCGGACAGGGGGCGCTGGGTAACTATGGCTACACCTTC	CASRAGQGALGNYGYTF
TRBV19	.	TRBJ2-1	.	TGTGCCAGTAGTATAGGCGGGAAGACCTACAATGAGCAGTTCTTC	CASSIGGKTYNEQFF
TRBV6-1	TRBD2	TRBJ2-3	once	TGTGCCAGCAGTGCCCCTAGCGGGGGGTACACAGATACGCAGTATTTT	CASSAPSGGYTDTQYF
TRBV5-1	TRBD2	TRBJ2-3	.	TGCGCCAGCAGCTCGGGACTAGCGGGGTGGGATACGCAGTATTTT	CASSSGLAGWDTQYF
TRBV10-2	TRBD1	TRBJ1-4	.	TGCGCCAGCGGGGAGAGGACAGGAGGGAATGAAAAACTGTTTTTT	CASGERTGGNEKLFF
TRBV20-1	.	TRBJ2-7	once	TGCAGTGCTAGAGTCGGTCGTGAGCAGTACTTC	CSARVGREQYF
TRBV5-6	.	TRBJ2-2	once	TGTGCCAGCAGCTTGGCCCCGTCCGGGGAGCTGTTTTTT	CASSLAPSGELFF
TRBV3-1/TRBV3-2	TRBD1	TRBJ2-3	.	TGTGCCAGCAGCCAAGTTCCCGGGACAGGGGGCACAGATACGCAGTATTTT	CASSQVPGTGGTDTQYF
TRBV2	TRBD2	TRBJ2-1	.	TGTGCCAGCAGTTTAAGAGGGACTAGCGGCAATGAGCAGTTCTTC	CASSLRGTSGNEQFF
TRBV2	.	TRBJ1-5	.	TGTGCCAGCAGTGACCGGCAGACAGGCCCAAATCAGCCCCAGCATTTT	CASSDRQTGPNQPQHF
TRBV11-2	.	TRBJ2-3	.	TGTGCCAGCAGCTTCCCTTTGGCCCCAGATACGCAGTATTTT	CASSFPLAPDTQYF